Here is one T cell receptor (beta chain) with its context. The antigen is unknown. The data originate from a study of shared clonotypes between healthy human individuals. Study-wide results and caveats: Sampling covered blood only; tissue repertoires likely differ.

This table comes from immunoSEQ multiplex PCR, and its TCRdb copy is limited to in-frame clones, with some not included. The profile covers approximately 740,000 clones, with around two thirds appearing a single time and roughly 1.7% taken by the ten largest. CDR1 MGHRA and CDR2 YSYEKL come from the germline V gene. This CDR3 spans 17 amino acids. With V trimmed by 1 base and J by 4 bases, 10 bases remained unmatched. The receptor's source is a woman in her twenties or thirties in good health. Sequencing input: memory CD4+ T cells sorted from blood. Described subset: CD45RA-negative fraction. This sequence joins TRBV4-1 and TRBJ1-5; 7 bases map to TRBD1. DNA of the CDR3: TGCGCCAGCAGCCAAGTTCGGAAGGGGGCAAGTAATCAGCCCCAGCATTTT. Translating it yields CASSQVRKGASNQPQHF.